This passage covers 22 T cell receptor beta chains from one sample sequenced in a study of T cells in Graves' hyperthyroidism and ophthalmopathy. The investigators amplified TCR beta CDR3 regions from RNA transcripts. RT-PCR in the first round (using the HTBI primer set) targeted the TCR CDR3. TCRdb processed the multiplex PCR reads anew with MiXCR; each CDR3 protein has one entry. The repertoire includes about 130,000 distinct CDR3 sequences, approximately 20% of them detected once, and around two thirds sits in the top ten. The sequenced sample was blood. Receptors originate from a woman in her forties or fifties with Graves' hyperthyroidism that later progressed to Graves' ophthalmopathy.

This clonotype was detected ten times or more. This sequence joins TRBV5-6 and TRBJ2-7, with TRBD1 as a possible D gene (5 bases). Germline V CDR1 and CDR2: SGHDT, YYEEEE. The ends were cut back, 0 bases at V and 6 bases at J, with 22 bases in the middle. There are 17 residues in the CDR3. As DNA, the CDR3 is TGTGCCAGCAGCTTGGACCGGTGGGGCCCCAGCTTCGGCGAGCAGTACTTC. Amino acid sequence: CASSLDRWGPSFGEQYF.

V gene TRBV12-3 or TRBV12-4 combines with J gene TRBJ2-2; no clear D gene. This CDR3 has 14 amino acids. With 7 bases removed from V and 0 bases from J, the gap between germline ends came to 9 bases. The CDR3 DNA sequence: TGTGCCAGCAAACCTACTGCGAACACCGGGGAGCTGTTTTTT. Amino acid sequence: CASKPTANTGELFF.

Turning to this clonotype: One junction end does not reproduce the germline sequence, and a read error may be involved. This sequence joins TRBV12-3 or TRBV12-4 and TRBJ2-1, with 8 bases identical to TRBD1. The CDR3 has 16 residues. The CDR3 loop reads CAGRTDRGSSYNEQFF. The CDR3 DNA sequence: TGTGCCGGCAGAACAGACAGGGGTTCATCCTACAATGAGCAGTTCTTC.

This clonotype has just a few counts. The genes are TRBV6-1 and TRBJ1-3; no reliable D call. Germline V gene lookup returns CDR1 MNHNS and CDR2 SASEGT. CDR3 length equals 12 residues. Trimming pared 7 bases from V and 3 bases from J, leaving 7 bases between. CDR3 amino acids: CASTEVGNTIYF. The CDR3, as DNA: TGTGCCAGCACCGAGGTTGGAAACACCATATATTTT.

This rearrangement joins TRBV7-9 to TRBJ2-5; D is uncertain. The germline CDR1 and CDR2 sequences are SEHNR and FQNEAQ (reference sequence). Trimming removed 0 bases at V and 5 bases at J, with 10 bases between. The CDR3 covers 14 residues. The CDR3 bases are TGTGCCAGCAGCTTAGCGGCCGCCGTTGAGACCCAGTACTTC. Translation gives CASSLAAAVETQYF.

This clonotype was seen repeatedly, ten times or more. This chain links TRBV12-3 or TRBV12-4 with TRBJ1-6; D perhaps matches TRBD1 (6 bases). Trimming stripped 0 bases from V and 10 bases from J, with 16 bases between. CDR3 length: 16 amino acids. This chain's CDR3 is CASSLAGGLSASPLHF. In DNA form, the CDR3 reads TGTGCCAGCAGTTTAGCGGGGGGCCTATCGGCCTCACCCCTCCACTTT.

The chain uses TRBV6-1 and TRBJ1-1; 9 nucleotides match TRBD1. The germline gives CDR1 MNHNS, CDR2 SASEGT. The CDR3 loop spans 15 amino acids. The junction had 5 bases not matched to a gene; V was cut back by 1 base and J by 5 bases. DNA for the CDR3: TGTGCCAGCAGTGAAGGGGGACAGGGTGGAACTGAAGCTTTCTTT. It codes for CASSEGGQGGTEAFF.

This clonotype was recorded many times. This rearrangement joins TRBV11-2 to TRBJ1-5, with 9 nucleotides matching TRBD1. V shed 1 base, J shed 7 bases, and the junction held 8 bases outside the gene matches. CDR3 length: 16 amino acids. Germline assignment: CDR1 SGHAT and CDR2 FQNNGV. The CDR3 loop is CASSLGLGQGIQPQHF. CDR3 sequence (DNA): TGTGCCAGCAGCTTAGGGTTGGGACAGGGCATCCAGCCCCAGCATTTT.

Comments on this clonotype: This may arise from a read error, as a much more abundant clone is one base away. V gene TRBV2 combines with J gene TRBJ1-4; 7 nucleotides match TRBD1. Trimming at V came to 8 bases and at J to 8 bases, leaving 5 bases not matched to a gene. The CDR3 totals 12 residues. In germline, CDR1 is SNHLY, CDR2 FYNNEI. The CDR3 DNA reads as TGTGCCAGCGGGGACAGAAGAGAAAAACTGTTTTTT. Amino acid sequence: CASGDRREKLFF.

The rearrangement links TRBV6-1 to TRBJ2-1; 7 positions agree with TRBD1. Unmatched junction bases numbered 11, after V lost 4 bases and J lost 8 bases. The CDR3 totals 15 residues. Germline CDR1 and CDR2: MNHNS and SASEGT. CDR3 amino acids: CASSGRGGARHEQFF. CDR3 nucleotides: TGTGCCAGCAGTGGGAGAGGGGGCGCACGTCATGAGCAGTTCTTC.

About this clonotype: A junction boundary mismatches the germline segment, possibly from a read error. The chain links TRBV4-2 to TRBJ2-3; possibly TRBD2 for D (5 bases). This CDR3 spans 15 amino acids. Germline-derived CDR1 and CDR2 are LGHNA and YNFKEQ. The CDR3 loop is CVSSQAAAWEDTQYF. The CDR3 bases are TGTGTCAGCAGCCAAGCGGCAGCGTGGGAAGATACGCAGTATTTT.

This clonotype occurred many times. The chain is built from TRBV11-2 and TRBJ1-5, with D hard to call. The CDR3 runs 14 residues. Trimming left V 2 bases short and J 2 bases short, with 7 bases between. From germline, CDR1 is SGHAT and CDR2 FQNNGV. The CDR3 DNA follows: TGTGCCAGCAGCTTATTCGCCGGCAATCAGCCCCAGCATTTT. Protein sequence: CASSLFAGNQPQHF.

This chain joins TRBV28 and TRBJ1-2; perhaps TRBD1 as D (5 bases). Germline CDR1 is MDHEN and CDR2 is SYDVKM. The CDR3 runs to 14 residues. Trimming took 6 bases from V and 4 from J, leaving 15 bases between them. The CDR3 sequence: CASSSGRTFYGYTF. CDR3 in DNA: TGTGCCAGCAGCTCGGGTCGGACATTCTATGGCTACACCTTC.

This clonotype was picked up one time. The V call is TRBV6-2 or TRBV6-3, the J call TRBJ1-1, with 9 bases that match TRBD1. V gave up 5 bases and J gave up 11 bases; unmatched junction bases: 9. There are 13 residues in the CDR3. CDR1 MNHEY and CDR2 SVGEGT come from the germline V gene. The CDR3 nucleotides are TGTGCCAGCAGTGACGGGGGACAGGGTAGGGCTTTCTTT. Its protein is CASSDGGQGRAFF.

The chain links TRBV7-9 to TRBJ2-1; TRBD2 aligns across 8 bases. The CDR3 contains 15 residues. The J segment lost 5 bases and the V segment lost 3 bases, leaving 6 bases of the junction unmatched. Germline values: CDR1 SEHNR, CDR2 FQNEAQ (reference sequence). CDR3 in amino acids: CASSLNAGGHNEQFF. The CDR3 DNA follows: TGTGCCAGCAGCTTGAATGCGGGAGGCCACAATGAGCAGTTCTTC.

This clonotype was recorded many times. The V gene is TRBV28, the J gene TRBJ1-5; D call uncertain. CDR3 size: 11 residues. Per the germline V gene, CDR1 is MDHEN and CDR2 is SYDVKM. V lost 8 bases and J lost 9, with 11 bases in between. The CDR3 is CASRSSGPQHF. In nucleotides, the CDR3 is TGTGCCAGCCGATCTAGTGGGCCCCAGCATTTT.

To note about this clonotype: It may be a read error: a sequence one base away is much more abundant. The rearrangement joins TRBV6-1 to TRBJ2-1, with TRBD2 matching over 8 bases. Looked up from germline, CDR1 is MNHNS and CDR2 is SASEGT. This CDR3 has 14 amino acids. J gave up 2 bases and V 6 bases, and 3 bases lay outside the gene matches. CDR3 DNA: TGTGCCAGCAGGACTAGCGCCCCCTACAATGAGCAGTTCTTC. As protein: CASRTSAPYNEQFF.

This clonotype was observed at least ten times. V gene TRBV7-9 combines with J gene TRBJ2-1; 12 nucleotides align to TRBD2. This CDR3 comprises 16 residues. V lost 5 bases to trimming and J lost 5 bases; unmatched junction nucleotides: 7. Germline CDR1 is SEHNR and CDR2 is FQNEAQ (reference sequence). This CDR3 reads CASSDTSGGIHNEQFF. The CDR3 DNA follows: TGTGCCAGCAGCGACACTAGCGGGGGGATTCACAATGAGCAGTTCTTC.

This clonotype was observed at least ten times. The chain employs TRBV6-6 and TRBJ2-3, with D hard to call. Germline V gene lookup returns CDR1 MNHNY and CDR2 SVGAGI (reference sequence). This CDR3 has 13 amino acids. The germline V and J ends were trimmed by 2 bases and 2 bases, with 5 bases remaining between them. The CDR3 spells CASSYAPTDTQYF. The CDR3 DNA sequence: TGTGCCAGCAGTTACGCTCCCACAGATACGCAGTATTTT.

Written as DNA, the CDR3 is TGTGCCAGCAGCCAAATTTTTTCAGGGGACGCTTTCTTT. It encodes CASSQIFSGDAFF. The chain is built from TRBV3-1 and TRBJ1-1, with D possibly matching TRBD1 (6 bases). Germline-derived CDR1 and CDR2 are LGHDT and YNNKEL (reference sequence). The CDR3 is 13 residues long. Trimming pared 2 bases from V and 11 bases from J, leaving 15 bases between.

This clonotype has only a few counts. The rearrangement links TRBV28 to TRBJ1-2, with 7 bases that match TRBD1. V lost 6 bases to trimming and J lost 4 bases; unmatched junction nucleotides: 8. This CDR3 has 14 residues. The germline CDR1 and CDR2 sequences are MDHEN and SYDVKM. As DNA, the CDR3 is TGTGCCAGCAGAAAGACAGGGTCTGGCTATGGCTACACCTTC. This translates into CASRKTGSGYGYTF.

The chain's CDR3 is CASSIGSGGNFYEQYF. As DNA, the CDR3 is TGTGCCAGTAGTATCGGAAGCGGGGGGAACTTCTACGAGCAGTACTTC. V and J are TRBV19 and TRBJ2-7; 9 nucleotides agree with TRBD2. V dropped 3 bases and J dropped 3; count of bases not matched to a gene: 9. The CDR3 has 16 amino acids. Germline V gives CDR1 LNHDA, CDR2 SQIVND (reference sequence).